These T cell receptor beta chains were read from a single sample in a study of blood T cell repertoires in COVID-19. The protocol was immunoSEQ multiplex PCR, while the TCRdb copy is restricted to in-frame clones and leaves out a portion. The sample lists 200,000 to 250,000 clones, about 86% occurring once. Sample: peripheral blood. All receptors derive from a woman aged 50 to 65 with acute or convalescent COVID-19. Both conserved end residues are part of each CDR3. A D gene is named only where the DNA matches it firmly. Only some rows state a clone size, as once, few, many or a class for expanded clones.

cdr3_nt	cdr3_aa	j_call	clone_size	v_call	d_call
TGTGCCAGCAGTCCCCTATTGAACACTGAAGCTTTCTTT	CASSPLLNTEAFF	TRBJ1-1	NA	TRBV12-3/TRBV12-4	NA
TGTGCCTCCTTTTTGGGGACAGGGGGCTCCTATGGCTACACCTTC	CASFLGTGGSYGYTF	TRBJ1-2	NA	TRBV30	TRBD1
TGTGCCACCAGCGCCGACAAGGGACAGGGGGACTATGGCTACACCTTC	CATSADKGQGDYGYTF	TRBJ1-2	NA	TRBV15	TRBD1
TGTGCCAGCAGCACCGGACAGAACTTAGCCAAAAACATTCAGTACTTC	CASSTGQNLAKNIQYF	TRBJ2-4	NA	TRBV7-2	NA
TGTGCCAGCAGCTTATTGACAGTTGGTGGCTACACCTTC	CASSLLTVGGYTF	TRBJ1-2	once	TRBV7-9	NA
TGTGCCCGGGGGAGGACAGATACGCAGTATTTT	CARGRTDTQYF	TRBJ2-3	NA	TRBV30	NA
TGTGCCAGCTCACCACGAAGCAGCGGGAGCTCCTACAATGAGCAGTTCTTC	CASSPRSSGSSYNEQFF	TRBJ2-1	NA	TRBV18	TRBD2
TGCGCCAGCAGCTTGGGTATTCAGTCCCAAGAGACCCAGTACTTC	CASSLGIQSQETQYF	TRBJ2-5	NA	TRBV5-1	NA
TGTGCCAGTAAGGGACTAGCTCATACGCAGTATTTT	CASKGLAHTQYF	TRBJ2-3	NA	TRBV12-3/TRBV12-4	TRBD2
TGTGCCTCGGGGACAGGCTTAAATTCACCCCTCCACTTT	CASGTGLNSPLHF	TRBJ1-6	few	TRBV30	TRBD1
TGTGCCAGCATTAAGGACAGGTACACTGAAGCTTTCTTT	CASIKDRYTEAFF	TRBJ1-1	NA	TRBV2	TRBD1
TGTGCCAGTAGTAGTGGGGAGGGCTTCCCCATTTTAATCTTT	CASSSGEGFPILIF	TRBJ1-1	NA	TRBV19	NA
TGTGCCAGCATGAGGGGGCGTGATGAAGCTTTCTTT	CASMRGRDEAFF	TRBJ1-1	NA	TRBV16	TRBD1
TGTGCCAGCAGTTTAATTACGGGGGTTGGGAACAATGAGCAGTTCTTC	CASSLITGVGNNEQFF	TRBJ2-1	few	TRBV27	NA
TGCGCCAGCAGCCAAGATCATTTGAGGGGGCGAAACTATGGCTACACCTTC	CASSQDHLRGRNYGYTF	TRBJ1-2	NA	TRBV4-1	TRBD1
TGCGCCAGCAGCTCGGGGTTAGCCTACAATGAGCAGTTCTTC	CASSSGLAYNEQFF	TRBJ2-1	NA	TRBV5-1	NA
TGTGCCAGCAGCTTGCCCGGGACAGCCGCAGATACGCAGTATTTT	CASSLPGTAADTQYF	TRBJ2-3	few	TRBV7-2	TRBD1
TGCAGTGCTAGTTTGGTGAGTGGTTCTGAAGCTTTCTTT	CSASLVSGSEAFF	TRBJ1-1	NA	TRBV20-1	NA
TGTGCCAGCGGGCGATACCCCTCCTACGAGCAGTACTTC	CASGRYPSYEQYF	TRBJ2-7	NA	TRBV7-2	NA
TGTGCCAGCAGTCGTCCGGGGGGGCGAAGGACTGAAGCTTTCTTT	CASSRPGGRRTEAFF	TRBJ1-1	NA	TRBV6-2/TRBV6-3	NA
TGTGCCTGGGCCGGGAGGCGGACAGCGATCTCTGGGGCCAACGTCCTGACTTTC	CAWAGRRTAISGANVLTF	TRBJ2-6	NA	TRBV30	NA
TGTGCCAGCAGCTCCCCGGGACAGGGTATGAACACTGAAGCTTTCTTT	CASSSPGQGMNTEAFF	TRBJ1-1	NA	TRBV7-2	TRBD1
TGTGCTAGTGGTTTGGGTCCAGGGCCCACAGATACGCAGTATTTT	CASGLGPGPTDTQYF	TRBJ2-3	NA	TRBV12-5	NA
TGCGCCAGCAGTGAGAAGGGGAAGTCTGGAAACACCATATATTTT	CASSEKGKSGNTIYF	TRBJ1-3	NA	TRBV10-1	NA
TGTGCCAGCAGCCTGGTGGAGGGGGGGGAGCAGTTCTTC	CASSLVEGGEQFF	TRBJ2-1	NA	TRBV5-4	NA
TGTGCCAGCAGCCACGGGACAGCGTCCTACAATGAGCAGTTCTTC	CASSHGTASYNEQFF	TRBJ2-1	NA	TRBV5-8	TRBD1
TGTGCCAGCAGCCCGGGAGGGGCGACTAATGAAAAACTGTTTTTT	CASSPGGATNEKLFF	TRBJ1-4	NA	TRBV5-6	NA
TGCAGTGCTAAGGCGGGTGGTGAAGCTTTCTTT	CSAKAGGEAFF	TRBJ1-1	NA	TRBV20-1	NA
TGTGCCACCAGCCCCAGGCGGGGCGCCAAAAGGGGCTTCTACGAGCAGTACTTC	CATSPRRGAKRGFYEQYF	TRBJ2-7	NA	TRBV15	NA
TGCGCCAGCAGCCAAGCCAGGAGGAGCAGCTCCTACAATGAGCAGTTCTTC	CASSQARRSSSYNEQFF	TRBJ2-1	NA	TRBV4-3	NA
TGTGCCAGCAGTGAAGGGCAGGGTAAGAGCTCCTACGAGCAGTACTTC	CASSEGQGKSSYEQYF	TRBJ2-7	NA	TRBV6-1	NA
TGCGCCAGCAGCTTGACAGGGGGCGGGGAGCTGTTTTTT	CASSLTGGGELFF	TRBJ2-2	NA	TRBV5-1	TRBD1
TGTGCCAGCAGTTACTTGGGAGGAGCTTTCTTT	CASSYLGGAFF	TRBJ1-1	few	TRBV6-2/TRBV6-3	NA
TGTGCCAGCAGCTTAGGGACAGCCAATTCACCCCTCCACTTT	CASSLGTANSPLHF	TRBJ1-6	NA	TRBV11-1	NA
TGTGCCATCAGTGGGGGACTAGCGGGCTCCTACGAGCAGTACTTC	CAISGGLAGSYEQYF	TRBJ2-7	NA	TRBV10-3	TRBD2
TGTGCCAGCAGCTTATCCCCGACAGGGGTAGGGGAAAAACTGTTTTTT	CASSLSPTGVGEKLFF	TRBJ1-4	NA	TRBV11-2	TRBD1
TGTGCCAGCTCACCCAGGGTTGGCACAGATACGCAGTATTTT	CASSPRVGTDTQYF	TRBJ2-3	NA	TRBV18	NA
TGCGCCAGCAGAGCCCCTCGGGGGGTGAACACCGGGGAGCTGTTTTTT	CASRAPRGVNTGELFF	TRBJ2-2	once	TRBV10-2	TRBD2
TGTGCAAGTCGCTATCGAGACAGGGAAGCTTTCTTT	CASRYRDREAFF	TRBJ1-1	few	TRBV12-2	NA
TGTGCCAGCAGCCGGACTAGCGGAACAGATACGCAGTATTTT	CASSRTSGTDTQYF	TRBJ2-3	NA	TRBV11-2	TRBD2
TGTGCCAGTAGTATAGTCTTGACCGGGGAGCTGTTTTTT	CASSIVLTGELFF	TRBJ2-2	NA	TRBV19	NA